Below are 18 T cell receptor beta chains sequenced from a single sample in a study of T cells in Graves' hyperthyroidism and ophthalmopathy. Researchers amplified the TCR beta CDR3 regions from RNA transcripts. HTBI primers drove first-round RT-PCR of the TCR CDR3. TCRdb redid the calling of the multiplex PCR reads with MiXCR, one entry per CDR3 protein. This sample has some 620,000 distinct CDR3 sequences; 15% to 20% occur once, and the top ten carry 3.5% to 4%. The sequenced material came from blood. The receptors were sampled from a woman under 40 with Graves' hyperthyroidism.

This clonotype was picked up many times. The chain employs TRBV7-8 and TRBJ2-1; TRBD2 agrees at 13 bases. Trimming at V came to 4 bases and at J to 8 bases, leaving 5 bases not matched to a gene. The CDR3 runs 15 residues. Germline CDR1 SGHVS, CDR2 FQNEAQ. The CDR3: CASSSGLAGTDEQFF. As DNA, the CDR3 is TGTGCCAGCAGCTCGGGACTAGCGGGGACGGATGAGCAGTTCTTC.

This clonotype has at least ten counts. A junction end diverges from the germline sequence, so it may reflect a read error. V usage is TRBV12-3 or TRBV12-4 and J usage is TRBJ2-1; D call uncertain. The CDR3 is made up of 13 amino acids. The CDR3 here is CASSLGRHNEQFF. CDR3 bases: TGTGCCAGCAGCTTAGGTAGACACAATGAGCAGTTCTTC.

This clonotype was detected many times. V usage is TRBV20-1 and J usage is TRBJ2-1; 9 bases fit TRBD1. Germline CDR1 is DFQATT and CDR2 is SNEGSKA (reference sequence). V was clipped by 6 bases and J by 4 bases; unmatched bases: 10. This CDR3 is 15 amino acids long. CDR3 bases: TGCAGTGCGCCTACAGGGGGCGGGATTTACAATGAGCAGTTCTTC. As protein: CSAPTGGGIYNEQFF.

This clonotype was observed many times. The chain has TRBV12-3 or TRBV12-4 and TRBJ1-5, with D possibly TRBD1 on 5 matching bases. V was trimmed by 5 bases and J by 9 bases, leaving 17 bases between them. This CDR3 contains 14 residues. CDR3 in amino acids: CASSGDSRKGPQHF. CDR3 bases: TGTGCCAGCAGTGGGGACTCGAGGAAGGGGCCCCAGCATTTT.

This clonotype was recorded many times. The chain carries TRBV28 and TRBJ2-7, with 9 bases that match TRBD2. CDR3 length: 15 residues. The trim removed 1 base at V and 6 bases at J, leaving 7 bases unmatched. CDR1 MDHEN and CDR2 SYDVKM come from the germline V gene. CDR3 sequence (DNA): TGTGCCAGCAGTTTATTGGCGGGAGGGCCTATCGAGCAGTACTTC. Translation gives CASSLLAGGPIEQYF.

The chain combines TRBV27 with TRBJ2-2; D remains unclear. This CDR3 is 14 amino acids long. Germline assignment: CDR1 MNHEY and CDR2 SMNVEV (reference sequence). Trimming took 2 bases from V and 6 from J, leaving 10 bases between them. The CDR3: CASSLLGSAGELFF. The CDR3 DNA sequence: TGTGCCAGCAGTTTACTGGGCAGCGCCGGGGAGCTGTTTTTT.

The chain has TRBV7-3 and TRBJ2-5; 7 nucleotides line up with TRBD2. Trimming cost V 2 bases and J 4 bases; bases outside gene matches: 7. Germline CDR1 reads SGHTA; CDR2 reads FQGTGA. CDR3 length equals 15 residues. The CDR3: CASSLGGGSGETQYF. The CDR3 coding sequence is TGTGCCAGCAGCTTAGGTGGCGGGAGCGGAGAGACCCAGTACTTC.

This clonotype appeared many times. The chain carries TRBV2 and TRBJ1-1, with D unclear. The germline V gene encodes CDR1 SNHLY and CDR2 FYNNEI. V lost 2 bases and J lost 5, with 0 bases in between. The CDR3 length is 10 residues. As DNA, the CDR3 is TGTGCCAGCAGTGAAACTGAAGCTTTCTTT. The encoded protein is CASSETEAFF.

J is TRBJ2-4 and V is TRBV6-2 or TRBV6-3; D is uncertain. CDR3 length: 13 residues. Trimming left V 5 bases short and J 1 base short, with 6 bases between. Germline V CDR1 and CDR2: MNHEY, SVGEGT. The CDR3 sequence is CASSNQAKNIQYF. CDR3 DNA: TGTGCCAGCAGTAATCAGGCCAAAAACATTCAGTACTTC.

In its sample, this clonotype was seen many times. The chain has TRBV6-1 and TRBJ1-1, with D perhaps TRBD1 (6 bases). This CDR3 spans 15 amino acids. Germline CDR1 is MNHNS and CDR2 is SASEGT. V lost 5 bases and J 1 base, leaving 14 bases between the germline ends. CDR3 amino acids: CASSLWDTQNTEAFF. The DNA for the CDR3 is TGTGCCAGCAGTCTATGGGACACCCAGAACACTGAAGCTTTCTTT.

This chain uses TRBV5-1 with TRBJ1-6; D unclear. The V end lost 5 bases, the J end lost 8 bases, and 20 bases lay between the germline ends. This CDR3 is 16 amino acids long. The germline V gene encodes CDR1 SGHRS and CDR2 YFSETQ. This chain's CDR3 is CASRLNLGPVDSPLHF. The CDR3 coding sequence is TGCGCCAGCAGGTTAAACCTCGGACCGGTTGATTCACCCCTCCACTTT.

The chain joins TRBV20-1 to TRBJ2-7; 9 bases line up with TRBD2. Germline V gene lookup returns CDR1 DFQATT and CDR2 SNEGSKA (reference sequence). The CDR3 contains 18 residues. The V and J ends lost 2 bases and 2 bases, in that order; junction bases with no gene match: 16. The CDR3 loop is CSARLTSGFIFSPYEQYF. As DNA, the CDR3 is TGCAGTGCTAGACTTACTAGCGGGTTCATTTTTTCCCCCTACGAGCAGTACTTC.

V and J are TRBV10-3 and TRBJ2-1; the match to TRBD2 covers 7 bases. The CDR3 length is 14 residues. V shed 2 bases, J shed 5 bases, and the junction held 3 bases outside the gene matches. Germline loops: CDR1 ENHRY, CDR2 SYGVKD. The CDR3 region has the DNA TGTGCCATCAGTGAGCGCGGGACTAACAATGAGCAGTTCTTC. It codes for CAISERGTNNEQFF.

V and J are TRBV28 and TRBJ1-1; unclear D gene. Germline values: CDR1 MDHEN, CDR2 SYDVKM. Trimming pared 5 bases from V and 5 bases from J, leaving 21 bases between. The CDR3 length is 16 residues. The CDR3 spells CASSPPPALSFTEAFF. The DNA for the CDR3 is TGTGCCAGCAGTCCCCCCCCCGCCCTTTCTTTTACTGAAGCTTTCTTT.

This clonotype was seen many times. The chain is built from TRBV28 and TRBJ1-5; 7 bases match TRBD1. Germline trimming cut 8 bases from V and 7 bases from J; bases unmatched to any gene: 5. The CDR3 is made up of 12 amino acids. Germline loops: CDR1 MDHEN, CDR2 SYDVKM. CDR3 in amino acids: CASPTGQQPQHF. CDR3 nucleotide sequence: TGTGCCAGCCCGACAGGGCAACAGCCCCAGCATTTT.

The sample holds a few counts of this clonotype. The chain uses TRBV7-2 and TRBJ1-3; D is ambiguous. The germline V and J ends were trimmed by 1 base and 1 base, with 8 bases remaining between them. The CDR3 is 15 amino acids. Germline CDR1 and CDR2: SGHTA and FQGNSA. Written as DNA, the CDR3 is TGTGCCAGCAGCTTAGTGCTGAGTTCTGGAAACACCATATATTTT. Encoded protein: CASSLVLSSGNTIYF.

This clonotype has a count of ten or more. V usage is TRBV20-1 and J usage is TRBJ2-4, with TRBD2 identical over 7 bases. V was clipped by 0 bases and J by 1 base; unmatched bases: 6. Germline assignment: CDR1 DFQATT and CDR2 SNEGSKA (reference sequence). The CDR3 runs to 16 residues. For the CDR3, the DNA is TGCAGTGCTAGAGATGGCGGGAGCTGGGCCAAAAACATTCAGTACTTC. Translating it yields CSARDGGSWAKNIQYF.

Many counts were recorded for this clonotype. This CDR3 reads CASSATGLARATQYF. For the CDR3, the DNA is TGTGCCAGCAGCGCGACGGGACTAGCGAGGGCTACGCAGTATTTT. V and J are TRBV9 and TRBJ2-3; 10 bases agree with TRBD2. Germline CDR1 is SGDLS and CDR2 is YYNGEE. The CDR3 is 15 residues long. J was trimmed by 8 bases and V by 3 bases; bases with no gene match: 9.